Below, 23 T cell receptor beta chains from the same sample are listed, as sequenced in a study of cytomegalovirus exposure and HLA in healthy donors. Primers for the PCR totalled 60 Vbeta and 13 Jbeta. Clones were read by immunoSEQ multiplex PCR, and TCRdb kept only the in-frame ones, dropping some. The sample includes about 110,000 clones, 82% of them seen just once. Sequenced input: PBMCs. The receptors were gathered from a man aged 25-40 years in good health and CMV-seropositive.

Only a few counts were recorded for this clone. J is TRBJ2-3 and V is TRBV11-3; D not resolved. V shed 7 bases and J shed 5 bases, with 10 bases lying between them. This CDR3 is 12 amino acids long. The germline gives CDR1 SGHNT, CDR2 YENEEA. CDR3 region: CASTRAGDTQYF. In DNA form, the CDR3 reads TGTGCCAGCACCCGAGCAGGAGATACGCAGTATTTT.

The gene calls are TRBV6-4 and TRBJ1-2, with D possibly TRBD1 on 5 matching bases. This CDR3 has 11 residues. V lost 6 bases, J lost 8 bases, and 10 bases lay in between. Germline assignment: CDR1 MRHNA and CDR2 SNTAGT. CDR3 in amino acids: CASRGRWGYTF. The DNA for the CDR3 is TGTGCCAGCAGGGGGCGCTGGGGCTACACCTTC.

This clone occurred once. The V and J genes are TRBV11-2 and TRBJ2-3, with no clear D. The CDR3 is made up of 15 amino acids. Germline CDR1 and CDR2: SGHAT and FQNNGV. V dropped 3 bases and J dropped 2 bases, with 12 bases sitting between them. The CDR3 here is CASSLPPPYTDTQYF. In DNA form, the CDR3 reads TGTGCCAGCAGCTTGCCCCCCCCCTACACAGATACGCAGTATTTT. Variable domain in full (rest from reference TRBV11-2 and TRBJ2-3): EAGVAQSPRYKIIEKRQSVAFWCNPISGHATLYWYQQILGQGPKLLIQFQNNGVVDDSQLPKDRFSAERLKGVDSTLKIQPAKLEDSAVYLCASSLPPPYTDTQYFGPGTRLTVL.

As for this clone: One end of the junction fails to match germline, which may point to a read error. V is TRBV27 and J is TRBJ2-4; 8 bases map to TRBD1. The germline gives CDR1 MNHEY, CDR2 SMNVEV (reference sequence). The CDR3 extends over 14 amino acids. The CDR3 region has the DNA TGTGCCAGCAGTCCCGGGACAGGCGAAAACAGTCAGTACTTC. Its translation is CASSPGTGENSQYF.

The chain is built from TRBV7-8 and TRBJ1-2; no clear D. V was shortened by 9 bases and J by 5 bases, with 10 bases between the two germline ends. The CDR3 has 11 amino acids. Germline V gene data show CDR1 as SGHVS and CDR2 as FQNEAQ. The CDR3 region has the DNA TGTGCCAGTGGATTCGGGTATGGCTACACCTTC. It is translated as CASGFGYGYTF.

This chain joins TRBV2 and TRBJ1-5; no firm D call. Germline CDR1 and CDR2: SNHLY and FYNNEI. Trimming removed 6 bases from V and 4 bases from J, with 13 bases in between. The CDR3 totals 14 residues. CDR3: CASRREVNNQPQHF. CDR3 in DNA: TGTGCCAGCAGACGGGAAGTTAATAATCAGCCCCAGCATTTT.

This clone was observed a few times. This chain joins TRBV27 and TRBJ2-7, with D uncertain. This CDR3 has 14 amino acids. CDR1 is MNHEY and CDR2 is SMNVEV in the germline V gene (reference sequence). The V end was cut by 2 bases, the J end by 3 bases, with 11 bases between. The CDR3 protein is CASSLGRMGYEQYF. In nucleotides, the CDR3 is TGTGCCAGCAGTTTAGGGCGCATGGGCTACGAGCAGTACTTC.

The chain recombines TRBV11-3 with TRBJ2-5; 7 positions match TRBD1. V shed 5 bases and J 4 bases; nucleotides not matched to a gene: 4. Germline V gene lookup returns CDR1 SGHNT and CDR2 YENEEA. The CDR3 spans 13 residues. The CDR3 loop is CASSQGVGETQYF. CDR3 coding DNA: TGTGCCAGCAGCCAGGGGGTAGGAGAGACCCAGTACTTC.

This chain uses TRBV5-1 with TRBJ2-5; maybe TRBD1 (6 bases). Germline values: CDR1 SGHRS, CDR2 YFSETQ. The CDR3 consists of 14 residues. V shed 4 bases and J shed 1 base, with 11 bases lying between them. This CDR3 reads CASSKGQTQETQYF. As DNA, the CDR3 is TGCGCCAGCAGCAAAGGACAGACCCAAGAGACCCAGTACTTC.

V is TRBV4-1 and J is TRBJ2-7, with 11 bases aligning to TRBD1. The length of the CDR3 is 14 residues. V lost 3 bases to trimming and J lost 2 bases; unmatched junction nucleotides: 0. CDR1 is MGHRA and CDR2 is YSYEKL in the germline V gene. The CDR3 spells CASSQGQGAYEQYF. CDR3 DNA: TGCGCCAGCAGCCAGGGACAGGGGGCCTACGAGCAGTACTTC.

Notes on this clone: At one boundary the junction diverges from the germline segment, which might be a read error. As DNA, the CDR3 is TGTGCCAGCAGCTCAGGGTCAGGTTCGGACTTC. Protein product: CASSSGSGSDF. The J gene is TRBJ2-7, the V gene TRBV7-9, with D perhaps TRBD1 (5 bases). The CDR3 is 11 residues long. Germline V gene lookup returns CDR1 SEHNR and CDR2 FQNEAQ (reference sequence).

The table lists this clone with a count of one. The chain couples TRBV19 to TRBJ1-2, with TRBD1 matching 8 bases. Per germline, CDR1 LNHDA and CDR2 SQIVND (reference sequence). V dropped 7 bases and J dropped 1; count of bases not matched to a gene: 11. This CDR3 contains 16 residues. As DNA, the CDR3 is TGTGCCAGTAAGAGAGCGGACAGGGAGGGTAACTATGGCTACACCTTC. Protein: CASKRADREGNYGYTF.

This clone was detected a few times. V and J are TRBV19 and TRBJ2-3; D remains unclear. The germline V gene encodes CDR1 LNHDA and CDR2 SQIVND (reference sequence). V lost 2 bases to trimming and J lost 0 bases, with 9 bases between them. This CDR3 has 15 residues. The CDR3 region is CASSIIVSSTDTQYF. The CDR3 nucleotides read TGTGCCAGTAGTATAATCGTATCTAGCACAGATACGCAGTATTTT.

The V call is TRBV5-6, the J call TRBJ1-2; D ambiguous. The CDR3 runs to 12 residues. Germline CDR1 and CDR2: SGHDT and YYEEEE. With 3 bases removed from V and 4 bases from J, the gap between germline ends came to 7 bases. The CDR3 DNA sequence: TGTGCCAGCAGCTATGTCAGCTATGGCTACACCTTC. This encodes CASSYVSYGYTF.

The V gene is TRBV7-2, the J gene TRBJ2-1; 9 nucleotides match TRBD2. This CDR3 has 15 amino acids. Per germline, CDR1 SGHTA and CDR2 FQGNSA. The V and J ends lost 1 base and 6 bases, in that order; junction bases with no gene match: 4. The CDR3 DNA follows: TGTGCCAGCAGCTTAGGTGCGGGGGGGTCCAATGAGCAGTTCTTC. Protein sequence: CASSLGAGGSNEQFF.

The J gene is TRBJ1-1, the V gene TRBV5-6; 7 bases are a match to TRBD1. CDR3 size: 16 residues. Germline V gene data show CDR1 as SGHDT and CDR2 as YYEEEE. The ends lost 5 bases at V and 1 base at J; junction bases unmatched: 11. CDR3 protein: CASSLQGSLWNTEAFF. The CDR3, as DNA: TGTGCCAGCAGTCTACAGGGGTCTTTGTGGAACACTGAAGCTTTCTTT.

This chain connects TRBV18 to TRBJ2-1; D unresolved. Trimming cost V 3 bases and J 7 bases, with 7 bases left between them. Germline assignment: CDR1 KGHSH and CDR2 LQKENI. This CDR3 is 12 amino acids long. CDR3 coding DNA: TGTGCCAGCTCACCTCCTAGGAATGAGCAGTTCTTC. The encoded protein is CASSPPRNEQFF.

Worth noting for this clone: The junction and the germline gene differ at one end; a read error may be behind it. The CDR3 loop reads CSSSFTPIRTGRNGYTF. CDR3 coding DNA: TGTTCCAGCAGCTTTACTCCAATAAGGACAGGGAGGAACGGCTACACCTTC. V gene TRBV7-9 combines with J gene TRBJ1-2; 8 bases are a match to TRBD1. CDR1 and CDR2 from the germline V gene are SEHNR and FQNEAQ (reference sequence). The CDR3 covers 17 residues.

This clone was counted a single time. The chain combines TRBV11-3 with TRBJ2-7; TRBD2 agrees at 15 bases. Trimming removed 5 bases from V and 0 bases from J; junction bases left unmatched: 8. In germline, CDR1 is SGHNT, CDR2 YENEEA. There are 18 residues in the CDR3. CDR3 nucleotide sequence: TGTGCCAGCAGCGCCCTGGGACTAGCGGGGGGCCTCTCCTACGAGCAGTACTTC. Translated, it gives CASSALGLAGGLSYEQYF.

V usage is TRBV5-1 and J usage is TRBJ1-2, with D maybe TRBD1 (6 bases). With 0 bases removed from V and 3 bases from J, the gap between germline ends came to 12 bases. The CDR3 has 15 amino acids. Germline V gene data show CDR1 as SGHRS and CDR2 as YFSETQ. For the CDR3, the DNA is TGCGCCAGCAGCTTGGGCGGGGGCGCGGACTATGGCTACACCTTC. Translated, it gives CASSLGGGADYGYTF. The full variable domain, in which reference TRBV5-1 and TRBJ1-2 provide the parts outside the CDR3, is KAGVTQTPRYLIKTRGQQVTLSCSPISGHRSVSWYQQTPGQGLQFLFEYFSETQRNKGNFPGRFSGRQFSNSRSEMNVSTLELGDSALYLCASSLGGGADYGYTFGSGTRLTVV.

The V gene is TRBV9, the J gene TRBJ2-5; 7 nucleotides agree with TRBD1. The CDR3 extends over 14 amino acids. Looked up from germline, CDR1 is SGDLS and CDR2 is YYNGEE. Trimming removed 3 bases from V and 1 base from J; junction bases left unmatched: 3. The CDR3 loop reads CASSGTGVQETQYF. In DNA, the CDR3 is TGTGCCAGCAGCGGAACAGGGGTCCAAGAGACCCAGTACTTC.

The CDR3 DNA is TGTGCCAGTAACCCGGGACAGCTAATCTATGGCTACACCTTC. Its translation is CASNPGQLIYGYTF. This chain uses TRBV19 with TRBJ1-2; 7 positions agree with TRBD1. Germline CDR1 reads LNHDA; CDR2 reads SQIVND (reference sequence). J was trimmed by 4 bases and V by 7 bases; bases with no gene match: 9. CDR3 length: 14 residues.

This chain uses TRBV10-1 with TRBJ1-4, with 8 nucleotides matching TRBD1. The CDR3 runs to 17 residues. J gave up 0 bases and V 3 bases, and 6 bases lay outside the gene matches. Per germline, CDR1 WNHNN and CDR2 SYGVQD (reference sequence). The CDR3 loop reads CASSDGQGGATNEKLFF. The DNA for the CDR3 is TGCGCCAGCAGTGACGGACAGGGTGGGGCAACTAATGAAAAACTGTTTTTT.